This T cell receptor (beta chain) was identified in a study of OX40 agonist ivuxolimab in advanced cancers. This CDR3 is built from 15 residues. Germline loops: CDR1 MNHNS, CDR2 SASEGT. J gave up 2 bases and V 7 bases, and 8 bases lay outside the gene matches. The method was immunoSEQ multiplex PCR; TCRdb's version includes in-frame clones alone and lacks a portion of them. In the table there are about 83,000 clones, around 90% of which are singletons. This sample comprised CD4+ or CD8+ T cells sorted from blood, obtained in a trial of the OX40 agonist ivuxolimab. The chain joins TRBV6-1 to TRBJ2-7; 10 nucleotides agree with TRBD1. The receptor was isolated from an adult with an advanced solid tumor such as melanoma, head and neck, liver or kidney cancer. The CDR3 is CASNAPGQGPYEQYF. The CDR3 nucleotides are TGTGCCAGCAACGCACCGGGACAGGGGCCCTACGAGCAGTACTTC.